A single sample gave rise to the 10 T cell receptor beta chains below, sequenced in a study of tumor-infiltrating lymphocytes in primary liver carcinoma. Using a constant-region primer together with ProtoScript II reverse transcriptase, TCR beta cDNA was made from roughly 540 ng of total RNA. Libraries of TCR beta came from three nested multiplex PCR rounds with slightly modified ARM-PCR. A C-beta reverse primer was combined with TRBV1-TRBV30 forward primers in the first two PCR rounds, and each round had approximately 9 cycles. In TCRdb, the multiplex PCR reads were re-called with MiXCR into one record per CDR3 protein. Counted here are fewer than 85,000 distinct CDR3 sequences, 69% occurring once; the ten biggest clones make up 26%. Co-extracting RNA and DNA was done with roughly 17-34 mg of unsorted bulk tissue as input. Sequencing was carried out using tumor-adjacent normal liver tissue. The receptors here all came from a man aged 40-49 years with primary liver carcinoma and hepatitis B virus infection.

The chain employs TRBV20-1 and TRBJ2-1; D is uncertain. The CDR3 totals 16 residues. Germline values: CDR1 DFQATT, CDR2 SNEGSKA (reference sequence). The V end was cut by 6 bases, the J end by 6 bases, with 24 bases between. The CDR3 protein is CSAVPFPAGECNEQFF. CDR3 sequence (DNA): TGCAGTGCGGTCCCCTTCCCGGCAGGCGAATGCAATGAGCAGTTCTTC.

On this clonotype: The CDR3 carries no conserved terminal phenylalanine or tryptophan, so it likely arises from a read error. The J gene is TRBJ2-2, the V gene TRBV5-6, with no clear D. V was cut by 3 bases and J by 3 bases, with 18 bases left in between. Germline V CDR1 and CDR2: SGHDT, YYEEEE. This CDR3 comprises 17 residues. The CDR3 spells CASSSDFRGPDTGELFL. In DNA, the CDR3 is TGTGCCAGCAGCTCTGACTTCCGAGGCCCAGACACCGGGGAGCTGTTTCTT.

Concerning this clonotype itself: A much bigger clone sits one base away, suggesting this may be a read error. V gene TRBV5-1 combines with J gene TRBJ2-5; D ambiguous. The CDR3 runs 11 residues. Germline values: CDR1 SGHRS, CDR2 YFSETQ. Here the CDR3 DNA reads TGCGCCAGCAGCTTCGGAGAGATCCAGTACTTC. It specifies CASSFGEIQYF.

The chain has TRBV30 and TRBJ1-1; D possibly corresponds to TRBD1 (5 bases). The CDR3 has 15 amino acids. The germline V gene has CDR1 GTSNPN and CDR2 SVGIG (reference sequence). Trimming shortened V by 2 bases and J by 1 base, and 14 bases separated the two germline ends. This chain's CDR3 is CAWSKKNRRNTEAFF. CDR3 sequence (DNA): TGTGCCTGGAGTAAGAAGAACAGGCGGAACACTGAAGCTTTCTTT.

On this clonotype: The junction does not match germline at one end; this may be a read error. This chain links TRBV11-1 with TRBJ2-1; D is possibly TRBD2 (5 bases). Looked up from germline, CDR1 is SGHAT and CDR2 is FQDESV (reference sequence). This CDR3 is built from 15 residues. The CDR3 reads CASREETILSIEEFF. The CDR3 DNA follows: TGTGCCAGCAGGGAGGAGACAATCCTCTCCATTGAGGAGTTCTTC.

A remark on this clonotype: The junction shows a germline mismatch at one end, possibly a read error. The V gene is TRBV4-1, the J gene TRBJ2-5; 8 positions match TRBD2. Germline CDR1 is MGHRA and CDR2 is YSYEKL. This CDR3 spans 16 amino acids. In DNA form, the CDR3 reads TGCGCCATCAGCCAGGCGAGCGGGAGTTTGTCGGAGACCCAGTACTTC. Protein product: CAISQASGSLSETQYF.

Remarks on this clonotype: An end of the junction differs from the germline gene, which may be a read error. The chain recombines TRBV29-1 with TRBJ1-3, with D possibly matching TRBD1 (6 bases). This CDR3 spans 14 amino acids. Germline V gene data show CDR1 as SQVTM and CDR2 as ANQGSEA. The DNA for the CDR3 is TGCAGCGTTGACGAGCCAGGGGCTGGGAACACCATATATTTT. It yields the protein CSVDEPGAGNTIYF.

As to this clonotype: At one boundary the junction diverges from the germline segment, which might be a read error. The rearrangement joins TRBV7-9 to TRBJ2-7; unclear D gene. The CDR3 has 16 residues. From germline, CDR1 is SEHNR and CDR2 FQNEAQ (reference sequence). The CDR3 loop reads CVSSAITAGLAYQQYF. Written as DNA, the CDR3 is TGTGTCAGCAGCGCTATAACTGCAGGCTTAGCCTACCAGCAGTACTTC.

This clonotype was found many times. This chain uses TRBV6-1 with TRBJ2-1; TRBD2 agrees at 11 bases. The J segment lost 10 bases and the V segment lost 5 bases, leaving 10 bases of the junction unmatched. Germline V gene data show CDR1 as MNHNS and CDR2 as SASEGT. This CDR3 contains 15 residues. The CDR3 bases are TGTGCCAGCAGTACCGGGACTAGCGGCCAATGGGAGCAGTTCTTC. Its protein product is CASSTGTSGQWEQFF.

A note on this clonotype: This CDR3 fails to terminate in the conserved phenylalanine or tryptophan, so it likely reflects a read error. The V and J genes are TRBV11-2 and TRBJ1-2; perhaps TRBD1 as D (6 bases). CDR1 and CDR2 from the germline V gene are SGHAT and FQNNGV. The CDR3 sequence is 14 residues long. The CDR3 region is CTSSSGVPFYDYTL. The CDR3 coding sequence is TGTACCAGCAGTTCAGGGGTCCCCTTCTATGACTACACCTTA.